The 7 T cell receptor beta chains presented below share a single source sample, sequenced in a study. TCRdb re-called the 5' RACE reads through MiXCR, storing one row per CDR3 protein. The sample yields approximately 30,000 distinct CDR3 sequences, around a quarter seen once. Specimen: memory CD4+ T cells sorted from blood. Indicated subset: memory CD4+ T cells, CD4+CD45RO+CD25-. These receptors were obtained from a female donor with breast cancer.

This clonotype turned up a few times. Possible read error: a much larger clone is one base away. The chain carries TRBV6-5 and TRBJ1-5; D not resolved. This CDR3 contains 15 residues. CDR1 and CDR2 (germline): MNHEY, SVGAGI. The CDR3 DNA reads TGTGCCGGCAGTTACTCTGAAGATAGCAATCAGCCCCAGCATTTT. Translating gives CAGSYSEDSNQPQHF.

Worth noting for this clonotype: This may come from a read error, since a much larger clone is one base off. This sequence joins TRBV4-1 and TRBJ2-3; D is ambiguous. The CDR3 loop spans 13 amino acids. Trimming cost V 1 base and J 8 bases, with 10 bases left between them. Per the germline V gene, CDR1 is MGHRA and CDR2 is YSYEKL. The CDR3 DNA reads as TGCGCCAGCAGCCAAGCCAGGCCAGGTACGCAGTATTTT. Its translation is CASSQARPGTQYF.

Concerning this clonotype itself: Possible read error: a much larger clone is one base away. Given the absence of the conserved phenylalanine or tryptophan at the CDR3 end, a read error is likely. The chain's CDR3 is CSVDRDGTQYV. The CDR3 coding sequence is TGCAGCGTTGACAGGGATGGGACCCAGTACGTC. The chain carries TRBV29-1 and TRBJ2-5; D is perhaps TRBD1 (5 bases). V was trimmed by 3 bases and J by 7 bases, leaving 9 bases between them. The CDR3 consists of 11 residues. Germline V gives CDR1 SQVTM, CDR2 ANQGSEA.

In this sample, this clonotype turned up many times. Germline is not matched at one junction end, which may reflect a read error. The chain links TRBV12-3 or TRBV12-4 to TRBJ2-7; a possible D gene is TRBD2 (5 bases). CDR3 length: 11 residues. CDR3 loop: CASSLSSGISF. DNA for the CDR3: TGTGCCAGCAGTTTATCGTCGGGGATCTCCTTC.

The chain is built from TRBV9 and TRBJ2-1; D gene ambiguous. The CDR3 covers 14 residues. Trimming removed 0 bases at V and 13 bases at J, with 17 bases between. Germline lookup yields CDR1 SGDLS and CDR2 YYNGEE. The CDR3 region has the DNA TGTGCCAGCAGCGTAGAATCCAGCCGAGAGACCCAGTTCTTC. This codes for CASSVESSRETQFF. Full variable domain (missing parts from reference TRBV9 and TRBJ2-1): DSGVTQTPKHLITATGQRVTLRCSPRSGDLSVYWYQQSLDQGLQFLIQYYNGEERAKGNILERFSAQQFPDLHSELNLSSLELGDSALYFCASSVESSRETQFFGPGTRLTVL.

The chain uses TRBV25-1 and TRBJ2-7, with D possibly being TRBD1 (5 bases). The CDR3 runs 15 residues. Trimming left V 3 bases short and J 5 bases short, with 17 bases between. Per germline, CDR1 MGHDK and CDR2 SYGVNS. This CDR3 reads CASSESLDIGDEQYF. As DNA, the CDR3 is TGTGCCAGCAGTGAGTCGTTGGACATCGGCGACGAGCAGTACTTC.

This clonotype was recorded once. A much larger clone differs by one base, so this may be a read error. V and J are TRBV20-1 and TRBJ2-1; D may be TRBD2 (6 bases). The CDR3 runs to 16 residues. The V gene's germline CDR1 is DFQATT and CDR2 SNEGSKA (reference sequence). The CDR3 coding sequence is TGCAGTGCTGGAGATCGGAGGGAGCTTGGGCTCCATGAGCAGTTCTTC. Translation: CSAGDRRELGLHEQFF.